The next 10 T cell receptor beta chains were all read from a single sample in a study of vaccination effects on CD4 cells after COVID-19. No antigens are known for them. The table came from immunoSEQ multiplex PCR; TCRdb's copy has only in-frame clones and leaves some out. This repertoire shows 29,000 or so clones, roughly 68% found once; its top ten account for roughly 15%. Prior to sequencing, the ViraFEST assay stimulated PBMC with viral peptide pools, which expanded the antigen-specific CD4+ T cells. The culture ran for 10 to 11 days, and then CD4+ T cells were isolated. Each participant was administered two doses of either the BNT162b2 or the mRNA-1273 vaccine. Sequenced material: CD4+ T cells from PBMCs cultured with HCoV-OC43 spike peptides, taken after COVID-19 vaccination. Subset noted: HCoV-OC43 spike overlapping peptide pool stimulation. All receptors come from a human donor who received a COVID-19 vaccine.

The DNA of the CDR3 is TGTGCCAGCAGACTCGGGACAGGGGGTATGAACACTGAAGCTTTCTTT. Protein: CASRLGTGGMNTEAFF. J is TRBJ1-1 and V is TRBV3-1 (or the pseudogene TRBV3-2); 11 bases are a match to TRBD1. This CDR3 spans 16 amino acids. The J segment lost 0 bases and the V segment lost 6 bases, leaving 6 bases of the junction unmatched. CDR1 LGHDT and CDR2 YNNKEL come from the germline V gene (reference sequence).

V gene TRBV19 combines with J gene TRBJ2-6, with D possibly matching TRBD2 (6 bases). V was cut by 8 bases and J by 2 bases, with 16 bases left in between. Germline V CDR1 and CDR2: LNHDA, SQIVND (reference sequence). The CDR3 is 16 amino acids. Here the CDR3 DNA reads TGTGCCAGTGGCCCCAGCGGGTTCACTGGGGCCAACGTCCTGACTTTC. Protein: CASGPSGFTGANVLTF.

Within the sample, this clone is medium-sized. The chain employs TRBV7-9 and TRBJ1-6; D gene unclear. Germline V gene sequence: CDR1 SEHNR, CDR2 FQNEAQ (reference sequence). Trimming stripped 1 base from V and 4 bases from J, with 8 bases between. This CDR3 has 15 residues. CDR3: CASSLGGEYNSPLHF. CDR3 in DNA: TGTGCCAGCAGCTTAGGTGGGGAATATAATTCACCCCTCCACTTT.

This clone was seen only once. This chain connects TRBV19 to TRBJ2-1; D is perhaps TRBD2 (5 bases). The CDR3 length is 12 residues. The germline CDR1 and CDR2 sequences are LNHDA and SQIVND (reference sequence). V was trimmed by 1 base and J by 15 bases, leaving 13 bases between them. CDR3 sequence: CASSIAGGRRFF. The CDR3 region has the DNA TGTGCCAGTAGTATAGCTGGAGGTCGTCGGTTCTTC.

The chain has TRBV10-3 and TRBJ2-7; tentative D call: TRBD2 (6 bases). The germline CDR1 and CDR2 sequences are ENHRY and SYGVKD. The V gene lost 6 bases and the J gene lost 5 bases, with 14 bases spanning the gap. The CDR3 runs 13 residues. The DNA for the CDR3 is TGTGCCATCAGGAGAACGGGAGTCGACGAGCAGTACTTC. It is translated as CAIRRTGVDEQYF.

The chain carries TRBV19 and TRBJ2-7, with a weak D call TRBD2 (5 bases). Trimming removed 3 bases at V and 0 bases at J, with 15 bases between. Germline V gene sequence: CDR1 LNHDA, CDR2 SQIVND (reference sequence). This CDR3 comprises 16 residues. CDR3 sequence reads: CASSIFVTGSSYEQYF. The DNA of the CDR3 is TGTGCCAGTAGTATCTTTGTTACGGGGAGCTCCTACGAGCAGTACTTC.

The table lists this clone with a few counts. The V gene is TRBV30, the J gene TRBJ1-4; 8 nucleotides match TRBD1. This CDR3 is built from 14 residues. The V segment lost 8 bases and the J segment 3 bases; nucleotides outside the gene matches: 8. CDR1 GTSNPN and CDR2 SVGIG come from the germline V gene (reference sequence). CDR3 sequence reads: CAAYRGDANEKLFF. CDR3 sequence (DNA): TGTGCCGCCTACAGGGGGGACGCTAATGAAAAACTGTTTTTT.

This clone occurred once. The J gene is TRBJ2-1, the V gene TRBV11-2, with 8 bases that match TRBD1. The CDR3 spans 17 residues. J gave up 5 bases and V 5 bases, and 14 bases lay outside the gene matches. Germline assignment: CDR1 SGHAT and CDR2 FQNNGV. The CDR3 bases are TGTGCCAGCAGCCGTGGGGGCTGGACAGGGCGGAACAATGAGCAGTTCTTC. The encoded protein is CASSRGGWTGRNNEQFF.

The CDR3 is CASGPRTGTDEQYF. In DNA form, the CDR3 reads TGTGCTAGTGGTCCTCGGACAGGGACGGACGAGCAGTACTTC. J is TRBJ2-7 and V is TRBV12-5; 8 bases are a match to TRBD1. CDR3 length equals 14 residues. The V and J ends lost 5 bases and 5 bases, in that order; junction bases with no gene match: 8. The V gene's germline CDR1 is LGHNT and CDR2 FRNRAP.

The chain employs TRBV13 and TRBJ2-1; tentatively, D is TRBD1 or TRBD2 (5 bases each). Trimming took 5 bases from V and 0 from J, leaving 14 bases between them. Per germline, CDR1 PRHDT and CDR2 FYEKMQ (reference sequence). The CDR3 spans 16 residues. Here the CDR3 reads CASSPFEGSSYNEQFF. DNA for the CDR3: TGTGCCAGCAGCCCTTTTGAGGGGAGCTCCTACAATGAGCAGTTCTTC.